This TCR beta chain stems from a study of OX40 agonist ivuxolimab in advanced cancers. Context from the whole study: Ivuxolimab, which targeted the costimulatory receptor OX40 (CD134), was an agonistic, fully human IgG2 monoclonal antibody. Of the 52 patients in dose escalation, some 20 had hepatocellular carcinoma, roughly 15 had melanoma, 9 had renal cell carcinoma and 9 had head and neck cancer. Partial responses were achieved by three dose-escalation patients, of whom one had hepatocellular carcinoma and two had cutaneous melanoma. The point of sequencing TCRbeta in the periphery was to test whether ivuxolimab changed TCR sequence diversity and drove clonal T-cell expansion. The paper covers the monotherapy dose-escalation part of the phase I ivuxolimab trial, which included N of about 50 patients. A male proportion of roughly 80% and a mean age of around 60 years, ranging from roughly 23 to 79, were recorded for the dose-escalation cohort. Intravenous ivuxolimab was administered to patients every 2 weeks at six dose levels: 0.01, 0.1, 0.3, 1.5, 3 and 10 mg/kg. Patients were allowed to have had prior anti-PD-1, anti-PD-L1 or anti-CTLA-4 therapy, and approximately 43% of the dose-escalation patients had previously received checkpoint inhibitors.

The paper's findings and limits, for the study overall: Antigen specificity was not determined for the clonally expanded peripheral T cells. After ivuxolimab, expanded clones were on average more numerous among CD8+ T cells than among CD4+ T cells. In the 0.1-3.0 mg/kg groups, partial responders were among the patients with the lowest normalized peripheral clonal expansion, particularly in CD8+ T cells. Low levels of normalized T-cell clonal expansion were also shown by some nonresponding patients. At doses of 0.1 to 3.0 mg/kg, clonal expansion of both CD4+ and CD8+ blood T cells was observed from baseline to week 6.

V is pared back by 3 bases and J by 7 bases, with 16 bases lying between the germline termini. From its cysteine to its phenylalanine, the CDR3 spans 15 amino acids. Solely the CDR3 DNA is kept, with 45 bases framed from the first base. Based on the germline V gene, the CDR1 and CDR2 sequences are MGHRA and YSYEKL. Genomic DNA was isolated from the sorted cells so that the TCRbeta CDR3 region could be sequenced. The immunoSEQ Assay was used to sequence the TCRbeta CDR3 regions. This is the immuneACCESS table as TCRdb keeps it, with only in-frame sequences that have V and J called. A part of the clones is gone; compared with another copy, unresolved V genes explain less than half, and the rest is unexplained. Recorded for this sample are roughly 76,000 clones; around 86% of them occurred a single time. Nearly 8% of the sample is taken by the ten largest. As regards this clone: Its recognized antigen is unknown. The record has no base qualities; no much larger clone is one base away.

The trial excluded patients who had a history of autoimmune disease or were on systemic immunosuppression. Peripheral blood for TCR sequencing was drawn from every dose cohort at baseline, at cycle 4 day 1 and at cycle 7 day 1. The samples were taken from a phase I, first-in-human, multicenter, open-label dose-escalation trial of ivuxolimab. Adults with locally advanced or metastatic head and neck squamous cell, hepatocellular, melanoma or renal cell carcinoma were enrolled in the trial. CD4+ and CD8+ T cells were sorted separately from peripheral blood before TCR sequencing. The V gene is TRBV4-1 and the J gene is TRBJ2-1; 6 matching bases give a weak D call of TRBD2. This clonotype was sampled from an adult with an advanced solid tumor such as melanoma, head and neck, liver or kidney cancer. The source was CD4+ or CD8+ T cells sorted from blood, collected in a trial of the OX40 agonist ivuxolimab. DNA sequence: TGCGCCAGCAGCCAGGGAGCGGGTACGGAGAATGAGCAGTTCTTC. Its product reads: CASSQGAGTENEQFF.